This T cell receptor beta chain stems from a study of T cell responses to AZD1222 COVID-19 vaccine. Study-level points and caveats: Spike was spanned by vaccine-associated CD4 TCRs, which were dominant at 160-218 and 743-854.

Losses at the gene ends were 3 bases for V and 3 bases for J; bases not matched to a gene: 8. The CDR3 covers 16 residues. Germline V lookup: CDR1 SGHTA, CDR2 FQGNSA. Turning to this clone: No antigen is known for it.

The table came from immunoSEQ multiplex PCR; TCRdb's copy has only in-frame clones and leaves some out. Here the sample spans roughly 120,000 clones, 85% to 90% being singletons. The sample in question was peripheral blood, obtained 28 days after the second AZD1222 dose. The chain couples TRBV7-2 to TRBJ2-3; 8 bases line up with TRBD2. The sequence was collected from an adult who received the AZD1222 COVID-19 vaccine. The DNA of the CDR3 is TGTGCCAGCAGCTTGTACCGGGGGGGCGTGACAGATACGCAGTATTTT. Protein sequence: CASSLYRGGVTDTQYF.